Listed here are 25 T cell receptor beta chains from one sample, sequenced in a study of shared clonotypes between healthy human individuals. Data came from immunoSEQ multiplex PCR; TCRdb stores just in-frame clones and leaves some out. The sample includes 1.5 million to 2.5 million clones, less than 95% of them seen just once. The naive CD8 subset, CD45RO-negative cells positively selected for CCR7, excluded terminally differentiated effector memory CD45RA+ cells. Sample: naive CD8+ T cells sorted from blood. These receptor sequences come from a man aged 18 to 35 in good health.

The chain links TRBV18 to TRBJ2-5, with D possibly being TRBD1 (6 bases). V was shortened by 2 bases and J by 2 bases, with 12 bases between the two germline ends. Per germline, CDR1 KGHSH and CDR2 LQKENI. This CDR3 region has 15 residues. The CDR3, as DNA: TGTGCCAGCTCACCAGGGGACACCCCTCAAGAGACCCAGTACTTC. As protein: CASSPGDTPQETQYF.

The chain employs TRBV27 and TRBJ2-2; perhaps D is TRBD1 or TRBD2 (5 bases each). V shed 4 bases and J shed 0 bases, with 12 bases lying between them. Germline assignment: CDR1 MNHEY and CDR2 SMNVEV (reference sequence). This CDR3 spans 16 amino acids. The CDR3 DNA reads TGTGCCAGCAGTTCGCCGGGACGGACGAACACCGGGGAGCTGTTTTTT. Amino acid sequence: CASSSPGRTNTGELFF.

V is TRBV19 and J is TRBJ1-5; TRBD1 is a possible D gene (5 bases). Trimming cost V 7 bases and J 7 bases, with 11 bases left between them. Germline assignment: CDR1 LNHDA and CDR2 SQIVND (reference sequence). The CDR3 consists of 12 residues. As DNA, the CDR3 is TGTGCCAGTAAAGGCGGGGACCAGCCCCAGCATTTT. Residues: CASKGGDQPQHF.

The chain is built from TRBV18 and TRBJ2-7, with a weak D call TRBD1 (6 bases). V was cut by 3 bases and J by 6 bases, with 21 bases left in between. CDR1 is KGHSH and CDR2 is LQKENI in the germline V gene. This CDR3 region has 16 residues. As DNA, the CDR3 is TGTGCCAGCTCACCTCTATTTGACAGGCGCCCCTCCGAGCAGTACTTC. It codes for CASSPLFDRRPSEQYF.

Notes on this clone: Distinct nucleotide sequences in the sample also encode this CDR3. The rearrangement links TRBV28 to TRBJ1-1; D possibly corresponds to TRBD1 (5 bases). The germline V and J ends were trimmed by 3 bases and 4 bases, with 9 bases remaining between them. CDR3 length: 13 residues. Germline lookup yields CDR1 MDHEN and CDR2 SYDVKM. In DNA form, the CDR3 reads TGTGCCAGCAGTTTGTCGACAGTCACTGAAGCTTTCTTT. This translates into CASSLSTVTEAFF. Full variable domain (rest looked up from reference TRBV28 and TRBJ1-1): DVKVTQSSRYLVKRTGEKVFLECVQDMDHENMFWYRQDPGLGLRLIYFSYDVKMKEKGDIPEGYSVSREKKERFSLILESASTNQTSMYLCASSLSTVTEAFFGQGTRLTVV.

This chain connects TRBV5-8 to TRBJ2-5; TRBD2 aligns across 11 bases. Germline CDR1 and CDR2: SGHTS and YDEGEE. CDR3 length equals 12 residues. DNA of the CDR3: TGTGTGTCGACTAGCGGGGAAGAGACCCAGTACTTC. It codes for CVSTSGEETQYF.

The genes are TRBV7-9 and TRBJ2-3; D is perhaps TRBD1 (7 bases). Trimming shortened V by 7 bases and J by 3 bases, and 14 bases separated the two germline ends. Germline V CDR1 and CDR2: SEHNR, FQNEAQ (reference sequence). The CDR3 runs to 14 residues. This CDR3 reads CASILPGGTDTQYF. The CDR3 DNA follows: TGTGCCAGCATCCTCCCAGGGGGGACAGATACGCAGTATTTT.

The J gene is TRBJ2-7, the V gene TRBV30; D may be TRBD2 (6 bases). Per germline, CDR1 GTSNPN and CDR2 SVGIG (reference sequence). V gave up 0 bases and J gave up 7 bases, with 10 bases separating them. The length of the CDR3 is 12 residues. CDR3 sequence (DNA): TGTGCCTGGAGTGTCCTGGGGAGGGAGCAGTACTTC. As protein: CAWSVLGREQYF.

This clone is a singleton in its sample. The chain has TRBV9 and TRBJ1-1; the D gene is possibly TRBD1 (5 bases). Trimming left V 2 bases short and J 2 bases short, with 13 bases between. Per germline, CDR1 SGDLS and CDR2 YYNGEE. This CDR3 is 15 amino acids long. The CDR3 nucleotides read TGTGCCAGCAGCGTTCCCCAGGGATCAAACACTGAAGCTTTCTTT. This sequence encodes CASSVPQGSNTEAFF.

The V and J genes are TRBV4-1 and TRBJ2-1; D not resolved. The length of the CDR3 is 14 residues. Trimming cost V 1 base and J 8 bases, with 12 bases left between them. In germline, CDR1 is MGHRA, CDR2 YSYEKL. The CDR3, as DNA: TGCGCCAGCAGCCAAGTGGTGGCTGGCTATGAGCAGTTCTTC. Amino acids: CASSQVVAGYEQFF.

The chain employs TRBV6-6 and TRBJ2-3; D not resolved. V shed 3 bases and J shed 2 bases, with 9 bases lying between them. This CDR3 is 14 amino acids long. Germline CDR1 is MNHNY and CDR2 is SVGAGI (reference sequence). The CDR3 reads CASSYWGTTDTQYF. The CDR3 region has the DNA TGTGCCAGCAGTTATTGGGGAACCACAGATACGCAGTATTTT.

The rearrangement uses TRBV5-5 and TRBJ2-7, with 8 bases lining up with TRBD2. This CDR3 contains 16 residues. CDR1 is SGHKS, CDR2 YYEKEE, per germline (reference sequence). Germline trimming cut 0 bases from V and 4 bases from J; bases unmatched to any gene: 9. The CDR3 sequence: CASSLAEAAGGYEQYF. CDR3 nucleotides: TGTGCCAGCAGCTTGGCCGAAGCGGCGGGGGGATACGAGCAGTACTTC.

The J gene is TRBJ1-5, the V gene TRBV19; weak D call: TRBD1 (5 bases). The CDR3 has 12 amino acids. Germline CDR1 reads LNHDA; CDR2 reads SQIVND (reference sequence). Trimming stripped 9 bases from V and 7 bases from J, with 13 bases between. The CDR3 protein is CASQGEGQPQHF. CDR3 sequence (DNA): TGTGCCAGCCAAGGCGAGGGGCAGCCCCAGCATTTT.

The CDR3 region has the DNA TGTGCCAGCAGCTACGGGACAGGGATGTATGGCTACACCTTC. This encodes CASSYGTGMYGYTF. This chain joins TRBV5-6 and TRBJ1-2; 9 nucleotides line up with TRBD1. V lost 3 bases, J lost 5 bases, and 5 bases stayed unmatched. This CDR3 has 14 residues. CDR1 and CDR2 from the germline V gene are SGHDT and YYEEEE.

With regard to this clone: The same CDR3 is also encoded by other DNA sequences in this sample. The rearrangement joins TRBV28 to TRBJ2-7; D ambiguous. With 3 bases removed from V and 6 bases from J, the gap between germline ends came to 6 bases. This CDR3 has 11 residues. CDR1 MDHEN and CDR2 SYDVKM come from the germline V gene. Here the CDR3 DNA reads TGTGCCAGCAGTTTCGGGTCCGAGCAGTACTTC. This codes for CASSFGSEQYF. Filled out from reference TRBV28 and TRBJ2-7, the complete variable domain reads DVKVTQSSRYLVKRTGEKVFLECVQDMDHENMFWYRQDPGLGLRLIYFSYDVKMKEKGDIPEGYSVSREKKERFSLILESASTNQTSMYLCASSFGSEQYFGPGTRLTVT.

As concerns this clone: This sample includes further DNA sequences coding for the same CDR3. The chain carries TRBV28 and TRBJ2-1; 9 nucleotides align to TRBD2. Germline trimming cut 3 bases from V and 5 bases from J; bases unmatched to any gene: 2. CDR3 length: 14 residues. CDR1 and CDR2 from the germline V gene are MDHEN and SYDVKM. The CDR3, as DNA: TGTGCCAGCAGTTTGCGGGGGGGAAACAATGAGCAGTTCTTC. Protein product: CASSLRGGNNEQFF.

The rearrangement uses TRBV29-1 and TRBJ1-2; D gene ambiguous. Trimming stripped 6 bases from V and 5 bases from J, with 16 bases between. The CDR3 totals 13 residues. The germline gives CDR1 SQVTM, CDR2 ANQGSEA. The CDR3 spells CSVPVAPWYGYTF. In DNA form, the CDR3 reads TGCAGCGTCCCAGTGGCCCCGTGGTATGGCTACACCTTC.

This sequence joins TRBV20-1 and TRBJ1-1; D is ambiguous. Per the germline V gene, CDR1 is DFQATT and CDR2 is SNEGSKA (reference sequence). Trimming left V 6 bases short and J 0 bases short, with 5 bases between. The CDR3 consists of 11 residues. Here the CDR3 reads CSAGMNTEAFF. The CDR3, as DNA: TGCAGTGCAGGGATGAACACTGAAGCTTTCTTT.

The rearrangement uses TRBV7-9 and TRBJ2-1; D unresolved. The CDR3 has 13 residues. CDR1 is SEHNR, CDR2 FQNEAQ, per germline (reference sequence). The germline V and J ends were trimmed by 5 bases and 9 bases, with 14 bases remaining between them. The CDR3 spells CASSPPWTGEQFF. The CDR3 DNA is TGTGCCAGCAGCCCGCCCTGGACGGGTGAGCAGTTCTTC.

This chain uses TRBV4-1 with TRBJ2-7; tentative D call: TRBD2 (5 bases). The germline CDR1 and CDR2 sequences are MGHRA and YSYEKL. The V gene lost 5 bases and the J gene lost 1 base, with 24 bases spanning the gap. CDR3 length equals 18 residues. The CDR3 DNA sequence: TGCGCCAGCAGCGCAGGCCCTCCTGGACTGTTCTCTTCCTACGAGCAGTACTTC. Encoded protein: CASSAGPPGLFSSYEQYF.

The chain recombines TRBV27 with TRBJ2-7; 10 positions match TRBD1. Germline V lookup: CDR1 MNHEY, CDR2 SMNVEV (reference sequence). CDR3 length equals 16 residues. Trimming took 5 bases from V and 3 from J; bases not matched to a gene: 10. The CDR3 spells CASSPLPGQGIYEQYF. CDR3 nucleotide sequence: TGTGCCAGCAGTCCACTACCGGGACAGGGGATCTACGAGCAGTACTTC.

The J gene is TRBJ1-4, the V gene TRBV7-9; D not certain. Trimming pared 3 bases from V and 7 bases from J, leaving 9 bases between. Germline CDR1 reads SEHNR; CDR2 reads FQNEAQ (reference sequence). The CDR3 is 13 residues long. The CDR3 region is CASSLGYGEKLFF. CDR3 sequence (DNA): TGTGCCAGCAGCTTGGGTTACGGTGAAAAACTGTTTTTT.

CDR3 protein: CASTRTLNTGELFF. The DNA for the CDR3 is TGCGCCAGTACCCGGACTCTGAACACCGGGGAGCTGTTTTTT. V is TRBV4-1 and J is TRBJ2-2, with D maybe TRBD2 (5 bases). Deletions cut 9 bases from V and 1 base from J, with 12 bases between. Germline CDR1 and CDR2: MGHRA and YSYEKL. This CDR3 is 14 amino acids long.

This chain uses TRBV14 with TRBJ1-5; the D is unclear. The CDR3 extends over 16 amino acids. CDR1 and CDR2 (germline): SGHDN, FVKESK. Trimming removed 5 bases from V and 4 bases from J, with 18 bases in between. The CDR3 nucleotides are TGTGCCAGCAGCAATACCGGGCCAATCATAAATCAGCCCCAGCATTTT. This encodes CASSNTGPIINQPQHF.

This chain connects TRBV5-6 to TRBJ2-4; D is unresolved. V gave up 0 bases and J gave up 1 base, with 17 bases separating them. Germline lookup yields CDR1 SGHDT and CDR2 YYEEEE. CDR3 length: 18 residues. The CDR3 DNA is TGTGCCAGCAGCTTGGGATCGCTGTTGCACGTTGCCAAAAACATTCAGTACTTC. Translation: CASSLGSLLHVAKNIQYF.